The 14 T cell receptor beta chains reported below all come from one sample, sequenced in a study of T-cell memory formation after mild COVID-19. TCRdb re-derived calls from the 5' RACE reads in MiXCR, one entry per CDR3 protein. The sample holds 180,000 or so distinct CDR3 sequences, roughly 10% seen once. Input material: PBMCs or a T cell subset sorted from them (not recorded which). All receptors come from a man aged 18 to 30 who had mild COVID-19 (a few samples of this study predate the infection). Cell type and time point are not known.

The chain has TRBV7-2 and TRBJ2-3; TRBD2 aligns across 12 bases. CDR1 is SGHTA, CDR2 FQGNSA, per germline. The CDR3 is 16 amino acids. Losses at the gene ends were 1 base for V and 5 bases for J; bases not matched to a gene: 4. CDR3 in amino acids: CASSLGLAGGVDTQYF. The CDR3 DNA reads TGTGCCAGCAGCTTAGGGCTAGCGGGGGGGGTAGATACGCAGTATTTT. Based on the CDR3 plus reference TRBV7-2 and TRBJ2-3, the full variable domain is GAGVSQSPSNKVTEKGKDVELRCDPISGHTALYWYRQSLGQGLEFLIYFQGNSAPDKSGLPSDRFSAERTGGSVSTLTIQRTQQEDSAVYLCASSLGLAGGVDTQYFGPGTRLTVL.

This clonotype was counted between two and nine times. J is TRBJ1-1 and V is TRBV20-1; D not certain. Germline V lookup: CDR1 DFQATT, CDR2 SNEGSKA (reference sequence). The length of the CDR3 is 13 residues. V lost 0 bases and J lost 1, with 6 bases in between. The CDR3 spells CSARDQRNTEAFF. Here the CDR3 DNA reads TGCAGTGCTAGAGATCAACGGAACACTGAAGCTTTCTTT.

This clonotype was seen at least ten times. This sequence joins TRBV20-1 and TRBJ2-2, with a possible D match to TRBD1 (6 bases). The V and J ends lost 4 bases and 4 bases respectively, with 16 bases between them. There are 15 residues in the CDR3. Germline V CDR1 and CDR2: DFQATT, SNEGSKA (reference sequence). The chain's CDR3 is CSATTPGVGTGELFF. CDR3 nucleotides: TGCAGTGCTACGACACCAGGGGTGGGCACCGGGGAGCTGTTTTTT.

The chain carries TRBV29-1 and TRBJ2-3, with no clear D. Trimming took 4 bases from V and 4 from J, leaving 9 bases between them. Germline V lookup: CDR1 SQVTM, CDR2 ANQGSEA. This CDR3 contains 12 residues. The CDR3: CSVGSSADTQYF. The CDR3 DNA sequence: TGCAGCGTTGGCTCGAGCGCAGATACGCAGTATTTT.

Many counts were recorded for this clonotype. Written as DNA, the CDR3 is TGTGCCAGCAGTGTCTCTGGACAGGTCATTTACTTC. Translation gives CASSVSGQVIYF. This chain joins TRBV28 and TRBJ2-5, with 7 bases that match TRBD1. V lost 5 bases, J lost 14 bases, and 11 bases stayed unmatched. CDR1 is MDHEN, CDR2 SYDVKM, per germline. This CDR3 comprises 12 residues.

This clonotype showed up just a few times. The J gene is TRBJ1-4, the V gene TRBV12-3 or TRBV12-4; D may be TRBD1 (5 bases). Trimming took off 5 bases at V and 5 bases at J, with 12 bases between the two ends. CDR3 length: 14 amino acids. The CDR3 DNA reads TGTGCCAGCAGTATGACAGATCAAAATGAAAAACTGTTTTTT. Translated: CASSMTDQNEKLFF.

The V call is TRBV20-1, the J call TRBJ2-5, with D possibly being TRBD1 (5 bases). V was shortened by 6 bases and J by 2 bases, with 10 bases between the two germline ends. CDR1 is DFQATT, CDR2 SNEGSKA, per germline (reference sequence). This CDR3 region has 12 residues. The CDR3 is CSATRQQETQYF. The CDR3 DNA is TGCAGTGCCACGCGACAGCAAGAGACCCAGTACTTC.

The gene calls are TRBV24-1 and TRBJ1-2; no firm D call. Deletions cut 3 bases from V and 5 bases from J, with 6 bases between. Per germline, CDR1 KGHDR and CDR2 SFDVKD. CDR3 size: 12 residues. Here the CDR3 DNA reads TGTGCCACCAGTGATCGAGGATATGGCTACACCTTC. Translating it yields CATSDRGYGYTF.

The chain's CDR3 is CATTPGQLTDTQYF. CDR3 DNA: TGCGCCACCACTCCGGGACAGCTGACAGATACGCAGTATTTT. The rearrangement links TRBV5-1 to TRBJ2-3; TRBD1 agrees at 7 bases. J was trimmed by 3 bases and V by 9 bases; bases with no gene match: 10. The length of the CDR3 is 14 residues. From germline, CDR1 is SGHRS and CDR2 YFSETQ. Full variable domain (remainder filled in from reference TRBV5-1 and TRBJ2-3): KAGVTQTPRYLIKTRGQQVTLSCSPISGHRSVSWYQQTPGQGLQFLFEYFSETQRNKGNFPGRFSGRQFSNSRSEMNVSTLELGDSALYLCATTPGQLTDTQYFGPGTRLTVL.

This clonotype was detected a few times. The chain joins TRBV20-1 to TRBJ1-2; D remains unclear. The CDR3 totals 12 residues. Germline CDR1 reads DFQATT; CDR2 reads SNEGSKA (reference sequence). With 2 bases removed from V and 6 bases from J, the gap between germline ends came to 10 bases. The CDR3 DNA reads as TGCAGTGCTAGATGGGAGGTAGATGGCTACACCTTC. It yields the protein CSARWEVDGYTF.

The genes are TRBV25-1 and TRBJ2-7, with D perhaps TRBD1 or TRBD2 (6 bases each). The CDR3 extends over 15 amino acids. Trimming removed 7 bases from V and 1 base from J, with 17 bases in between. Looked up from germline, CDR1 is MGHDK and CDR2 is SYGVNS. In DNA form, the CDR3 reads TGTGCCAGCATCCGGACTGGGGGGCAATCCTACGAGCAGTACGTC. It is translated as CASIRTGGQSYEQYV.

This clonotype was detected ten times or more. This sequence joins TRBV7-2 and TRBJ1-6; the D is unclear. Germline V gene sequence: CDR1 SGHTA, CDR2 FQGNSA. The V and J ends lost 1 base and 8 bases respectively, with 6 bases between them. This CDR3 is built from 13 residues. The CDR3 sequence: CASSLGPDSPLHF. CDR3 DNA sequence: TGTGCCAGCAGCTTAGGGCCAGATTCACCCCTCCACTTT.

There are a few counts of this clonotype. This sequence joins TRBV7-2 and TRBJ2-3; 7 positions agree with TRBD1. CDR3 size: 18 residues. J gave up 2 bases and V 5 bases, and 16 bases lay outside the gene matches. Germline V CDR1 and CDR2: SGHTA, FQGNSA. The CDR3 DNA reads TGTGCCAGCAGCCATGGGTGGTGGGACAGCGTGATCACAGATACGCAGTATTTT. Its translation: CASSHGWWDSVITDTQYF. Together with reference TRBV7-2 and TRBJ2-3, the CDR3 gives the full variable domain: GAGVSQSPSNKVTEKGKDVELRCDPISGHTALYWYRQSLGQGLEFLIYFQGNSAPDKSGLPSDRFSAERTGGSVSTLTIQRTQQEDSAVYLCASSHGWWDSVITDTQYFGPGTRLTVL.

The CDR3 DNA reads as TGTGCCAGCAGAAACCATAAATCGACTAGCTCCGCCCTGGGCGAGCAGTACGTC. As protein: CASRNHKSTSSALGEQYV. The chain is built from TRBV5-6 and TRBJ2-7; 7 bases are shared with TRBD2. This CDR3 region has 18 residues. Per the germline V gene, CDR1 is SGHDT and CDR2 is YYEEEE. The V segment lost 5 bases and the J segment 6 bases; nucleotides outside the gene matches: 23.